The clone carrying this T cell receptor beta chain came up a few times. Sequence at one end of the junction differs from germline and may be a read error. This sample was taken from a study of blood T cell repertoires in COVID-19. In the study overall: PBMCs, B-cell-depleted T cells, or T cells provided the cDNA or gDNA that made up the material.

Profiling relied on immunoSEQ multiplex PCR, and the TCRdb table lists in-frame clones only, not all of them. The data hold approximately 200,000 clones, with less than 80% observed a single time. The CDR3 has 11 amino acids. CDR1 DFQATT and CDR2 SNEGSKA come from the germline V gene (reference sequence). The TCR comes from a woman between 45 and 65 years old with acute or convalescent COVID-19. J is TRBJ1-2 and V is TRBV20-1; TRBD1 matches at 9 bases. Material for sequencing was peripheral blood. CDR3 loop: CSATGTGPTPF. The DNA of the CDR3 is TGCAGTGCTACCGGGACAGGGCCTACCCCTTTC.